This T cell receptor (beta chain) was observed in a study of sequential checkpoint blockade in melanoma. Looking at the study overall: Randomization was 1:1 between first-line nivolumab→ipilimumab and ipilimumab→nivolumab. Both treatment sequences were followed by maintenance nivolumab.

Germline CDR1 MDHEN, CDR2 SYDVKM. The ends lost 5 bases at V and 0 bases at J; junction bases unmatched: 13. This CDR3 contains 18 residues. Assay used: immunoSEQ multiplex PCR; TCRdb lists only in-frame clones, some missing. The sample comprises 25,000 to 30,000 clones, 77% of which are singletons, and about a fifth rests with the top ten. The sample's treatment: randomized to nivolumab then ipilimumab (arm A) or the reverse (arm B). PBMC sorting kept live CD3+CD8+ cells without CD19 or CD56. This clone was recorded only once. The sample consisted of CD8+ T cells sorted from blood (inferred from file names), taken from a patient given nivolumab and ipilimumab in sequence. The rearrangement joins TRBV28 to TRBJ2-7, with 10 bases that match TRBD2. The TCR sequence derives from a human donor with melanoma. In nucleotides, the CDR3 is TGTGCCAGCAGTCCCCTCTCCTTAGCGGGAGGCTACTCCTACGAGCAGTACTTC. Residues: CASSPLSLAGGYSYEQYF.